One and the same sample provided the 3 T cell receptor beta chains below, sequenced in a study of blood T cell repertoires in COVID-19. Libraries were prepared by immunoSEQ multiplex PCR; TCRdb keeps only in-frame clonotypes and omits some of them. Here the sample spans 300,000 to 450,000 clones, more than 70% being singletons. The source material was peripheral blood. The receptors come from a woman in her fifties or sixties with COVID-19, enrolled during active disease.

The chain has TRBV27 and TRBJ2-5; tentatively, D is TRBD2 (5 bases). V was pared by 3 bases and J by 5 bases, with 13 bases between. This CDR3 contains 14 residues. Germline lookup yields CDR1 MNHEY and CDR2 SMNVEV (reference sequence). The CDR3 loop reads CASSFLDRRETQYF. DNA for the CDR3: TGTGCCAGCAGTTTCCTTGACCGGAGGGAGACCCAGTACTTC.

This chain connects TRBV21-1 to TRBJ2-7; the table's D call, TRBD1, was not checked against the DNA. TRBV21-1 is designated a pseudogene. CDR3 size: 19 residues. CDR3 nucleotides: TGTGCCAGCAGCAGCCCCCGGGACAGGGATCTCCGCGACTCCTACGAGCAGTACTTC. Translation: CASSSPRDRDLRDSYEQYF.

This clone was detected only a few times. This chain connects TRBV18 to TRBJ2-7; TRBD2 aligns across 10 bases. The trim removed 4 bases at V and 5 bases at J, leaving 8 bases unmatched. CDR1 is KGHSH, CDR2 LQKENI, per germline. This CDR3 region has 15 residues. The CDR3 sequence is CASSLTLAGGDEQYF. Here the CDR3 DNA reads TGTGCCAGCTCACTAACCTTAGCGGGGGGCGACGAGCAGTACTTC.